The 14 T cell receptor beta chains below all came from one sample that was sequenced in a study of neoadjuvant nivolumab and ipilimumab in lung cancer (dated by TCRdb to the early 2020s). The meaning of the sample's time point label: at surgical resection after neoadjuvant nivolumab +/- ipilimumab. Library method: the immunoSEQ multiplex PCR assay. Here the immuneACCESS table is served through TCRdb, limited to in-frame sequences with V and J called. Missing clones are a known gap in these copies; in checked studies unresolved V genes cover under half, and the rest lacks a known reason. Recorded for this sample are about 6,200 clones; around 60% of them occurred a single time. The ten largest make up more than 12% of the sample. Sequences were derived from tumor tissue, sampled after neoadjuvant nivolumab, alone or with ipilimumab, at or shortly before surgery. Receptors originate from an adult with non-small cell lung cancer.

This rearrangement joins TRBV5-1 to TRBJ2-1, with D possibly called TRBD1 or TRBD2 (5 bases each). Between the trimmed V and J ends, which lost 2 bases and 8 bases, there was a span of 8 bases. Germline V gene lookup returns CDR1 SGHRS and CDR2 YFSETQ. CDR3 length equals 12 residues. CDR3 DNA sequence: TGCGCCAGCAGCTTCGGGGCACATGAGCAGTTCTTC. It codes for CASSFGAHEQFF.

The rearrangement joins TRBV7-9 to TRBJ1-1, with 7 nucleotides matching TRBD1. Germline CDR1 and CDR2: SEHNR and FQNEAQ (reference sequence). CDR3 length equals 18 residues. The V gene end was trimmed by 4 bases and the J gene end by 0 bases; junction bases not matched to a gene: 14. CDR3 bases: TGTGCCAGCAGCTCCACTGCGGGACAGCGCTCCATGAACACTGAAGCTTTCTTT. Translated: CASSSTAGQRSMNTEAFF.

J is TRBJ2-3 and V is TRBV5-6, with 12 bases that match TRBD2. The CDR3 is 17 residues long. J lost 5 bases, V lost 0 bases, and 7 bases had no gene match. The germline CDR1 and CDR2 sequences are SGHDT and YYEEEE. This CDR3 reads CASSLVLAGGPEDTQYF. Here the CDR3 DNA reads TGTGCCAGCAGCTTGGTGCTAGCGGGAGGGCCAGAAGATACGCAGTATTTT.

Note on this clone: Other DNA variants within this sample encode the same CDR3. The chain employs TRBV5-1 and TRBJ1-1; D gene unclear. Germline loops: CDR1 SGHRS, CDR2 YFSETQ. CDR3 length equals 14 residues. V lost 2 bases to trimming and J lost 0 bases, with 8 bases between them. The CDR3 here is CASSLVPLNTEAFF. The CDR3 DNA follows: TGCGCCAGCAGCTTAGTGCCGCTGAACACTGAAGCTTTCTTT.

The chain is built from TRBV5-1 and TRBJ2-3; 9 nucleotides line up with TRBD2. Germline V gene lookup returns CDR1 SGHRS and CDR2 YFSETQ. CDR3 length: 15 residues. The junction had 4 bases not matched to a gene; V was cut back by 1 base and J by 4 bases. The CDR3 region has the DNA TGCGCCAGCAGCTTGAGCGGCGGGGGGGCAGATACGCAGTATTTT. Amino acids: CASSLSGGGADTQYF.

This clone has only a few counts. This sequence joins TRBV28 and TRBJ2-5; possibly TRBD2 for D (5 bases). The germline CDR1 and CDR2 sequences are MDHEN and SYDVKM. CDR3 length equals 15 residues. V was cut by 6 bases and J by 5 bases, with 19 bases left in between. The DNA of the CDR3 is TGTGCCAGCAGAAATAACCTAGGAGGCAGCGAGACCCAGTACTTC. Protein product: CASRNNLGGSETQYF.

This clone was observed a handful of times. The rearrangement links TRBV5-4 to TRBJ2-3; D is possibly TRBD2 (6 bases). CDR1 and CDR2 (germline): SGHNT, YYREEE (reference sequence). V was trimmed by 3 bases and J by 0 bases, leaving 20 bases between them. CDR3 length: 18 amino acids. The CDR3 sequence is CASSSPSNSGPSTDTQYF. DNA for the CDR3: TGTGCCAGCAGCTCCCCCTCCAATAGCGGTCCTAGCACAGATACGCAGTATTTT.

CDR3: CASSFGQGHSGANVLTF. The CDR3 coding sequence is TGTGCCAGCTCCTTCGGACAGGGCCACTCTGGGGCCAACGTCCTGACTTTC. J is TRBJ2-6 and V is TRBV18; TRBD1 agrees at 8 bases. V shed 6 bases and J 0 bases; nucleotides not matched to a gene: 7. The CDR3 length is 17 residues. Germline V gene lookup returns CDR1 KGHSH and CDR2 LQKENI.

The CDR3, as DNA: TGTGCCAGCAGCCAAGATCTTGTTTCACCCCTCCACTTT. It is translated as CASSQDLVSPLHF. V usage is TRBV14 and J usage is TRBJ1-6; D is undetermined. CDR1 and CDR2 from the germline V gene are SGHDN and FVKESK. Trimming took 0 bases from V and 9 from J, leaving 6 bases between them. This CDR3 has 13 amino acids.

The chain combines TRBV7-9 with TRBJ1-1; D gene unclear. The CDR3 runs to 15 residues. V was clipped by 3 bases and J by 5 bases, with 16 bases between them. The germline CDR1 and CDR2 sequences are SEHNR and FQNEAQ (reference sequence). The CDR3 loop is CASSLGFGEETEAFF. CDR3 DNA sequence: TGTGCCAGCAGCTTGGGGTTCGGGGAGGAGACTGAAGCTTTCTTT.

This clone was detected a few times. The J gene is TRBJ1-5, the V gene TRBV6-4; D is perhaps TRBD1 (6 bases). The germline V and J ends were trimmed by 0 bases and 9 bases, with 12 bases remaining between them. Germline V gives CDR1 MRHNA, CDR2 SNTAGT. The CDR3 is 14 amino acids. CDR3 in amino acids: CASSDSSGGTPQHF. The DNA for the CDR3 is TGTGCCAGCAGTGACTCCTCGGGGGGCACGCCCCAGCATTTT.

The genes are TRBV11-2 and TRBJ2-3; no clear D gene. The CDR3 has 12 residues. Trimming removed 5 bases at V and 6 bases at J, with 9 bases between. The germline V gene has CDR1 SGHAT and CDR2 FQNNGV. The CDR3 reads CASSPVGDTQYF. In DNA form, the CDR3 reads TGTGCCAGCAGCCCCGTAGGGGATACGCAGTATTTT.

The genes are TRBV7-2 and TRBJ1-4; D gene uncertain. V lost 0 bases and J lost 7, with 15 bases in between. The CDR3 extends over 16 amino acids. Germline V gives CDR1 SGHTA, CDR2 FQGNSA. In DNA, the CDR3 is TGTGCCAGCAGCTTAGCTTTCTGGAGGGCTGGTGAAAAACTGTTTTTT. It yields the protein CASSLAFWRAGEKLFF.

This clone has a handful of counts. This chain uses TRBV5-1 with TRBJ1-2; tentatively, D is TRBD1 (6 bases). The CDR3 sequence is 13 residues long. In germline, CDR1 is SGHRS, CDR2 YFSETQ. V gave up 0 bases and J gave up 8 bases, with 11 bases separating them. In nucleotides, the CDR3 is TGCGCCAGCAGCTTGGCACAGGGAGAGGGCTACACCTTC. It specifies CASSLAQGEGYTF.